This TCR beta chain comes out of a study of beta chain features in type 1 diabetes. Study-wide findings and caveats: When Type 1 diabetes patients were examined, their TCRB CDR3s proved moderately but significantly shorter in all four CD4+ subsets. TCRB repertoires of naive, central memory and Treg cells appeared more similar among patients than among healthy donors. Diminished insertions and augmented deletions at VDJ junctions characterized type 1 diabetes patients.

Regarding this clone: Its antigen is still unknown. The junction departs from the called germline gene at one end, perhaps through a read error.

Sequencing targeted expressed TCRB transcripts, as all isolated RNA had been reverse transcribed. Sequenced naive, central memory and regulatory T cell samples produced an average of approximately 3.8 million reads. Sequencing used immunoSEQ multiplex PCR; TCRdb keeps in-frame clones, though not all of them. Counted here are 52,000 or so clones, under 60% occurring once; the ten biggest clones make up around 2.5%. By way of CD45RO/CCR7/CD25/CD127/CD95/CD27, the CD4+ regulatory, stem cell-like memory, central memory and naive cells were sorted. The CDR3 has 15 amino acids. CDR1 is MNHEY, CDR2 SMNVEV, per germline (reference sequence).

This receptor was identified in a woman between 40 and 55 years old with type 1 diabetes. The sequenced material came from Tregs from blood. This chain joins TRBV27 and TRBJ2-7, with 7 bases aligning to TRBD1. CDR3 protein: CATSPWTGGSDEQYF. The CDR3 nucleotides are TGTGCCACCAGCCCTTGGACAGGAGGCTCCGACGAGCAGTACTTC.